This note documents a single T cell receptor beta chain sequence. Antigen specificity is unknown. The CDR3 runs 12 residues. With 5 bases removed from V and 4 bases from J, the gap between germline ends came to 8 bases. Germline loops: CDR1 SGHVS, CDR2 FQNEAQ. This record comes from a study of shared clonotypes between healthy human individuals. Study-level points and caveats: Non-shared clonotypes had lower generation probabilities than clonotypes shared by all four sorted-subset donors.

Subsets obtained from CD4+ cells comprised CD45RA+ naive and CD45RA-negative memory cells. The assay used deep level. In replicate PCRs of sorted subsets, roughly 200 ng DNA, about 30,000 T cell genomes, was used. Only in-frame clones appear in the TCRdb table, and some are missing; sequencing was by immunoSEQ multiplex PCR. The data hold about a million clones, with around three quarters observed a single time. This rearrangement joins TRBV7-8 to TRBJ1-1; D call uncertain. This receptor was identified in a man aged 18 to 30 in good health. Some clones in this sample may be carry-over from other donors' samples. The sample comprised memory CD4+ T cells from PBMCs. Described subset: CD45RA-negative fraction. Written as DNA, the CDR3 is TGTGCCAGCAGCCGCCAGCGCACTGAAGCTTTCTTT. It specifies CASSRQRTEAFF.